Presented here are 21 T cell receptor beta chains from one specimen sequenced in a study of vaccination effects on CD4 cells after COVID-19. Antigen-specific CD4+ T cell clonotypes were called by their expansion after viral peptide-pool culture in ViraFEST. Following a roughly 9-day culture, CD4+ T cells were purified. This individual tested PCR-positive for SARS-CoV-2 infection between March and December 2020. Only in-frame clones appear in the TCRdb table, and some are missing; sequencing was by immunoSEQ multiplex PCR. The data hold under 25,000 clones, with around 70% observed a single time. Antigen specificity for these receptors is unknown. Sequenced here: CD4+ T cells from PBMCs cultured with SARS-CoV-2 spike peptides, sampled before COVID-19 vaccination. These receptors came from a human donor who had a prior SARS-CoV-2 infection.

The rearrangement uses TRBV7-2 and TRBJ1-2; 8 bases map to TRBD1. Germline loops: CDR1 SGHTA, CDR2 FQGNSA. The CDR3 extends over 14 amino acids. V gave up 4 bases and J gave up 7 bases; unmatched junction bases: 8. CDR3 loop: CASSYIGQGVGYTF. CDR3 nucleotide sequence: TGTGCCAGCAGCTATATAGGACAGGGCGTTGGCTACACCTTC.

The V call is TRBV7-2, the J call TRBJ2-3; possible D gene TRBD2, 6 bases. This CDR3 region has 16 residues. The V end lost 4 bases, the J end lost 2 bases, and 16 bases lay between the germline ends. Germline V CDR1 and CDR2: SGHTA, FQGNSA. The CDR3 nucleotides are TGTGCCAGCAGCTCGCCCCCTGGACTACTCACAGATACGCAGTATTTT. Its protein is CASSSPPGLLTDTQYF.

The rearrangement uses TRBV11-1 and TRBJ2-3; 12 nucleotides line up with TRBD2. The germline V gene has CDR1 SGHAT and CDR2 FQDESV (reference sequence). With V trimmed by 8 bases and J by 3 bases, 6 bases remained unmatched. This CDR3 has 15 amino acids. CDR3 coding DNA: TGTGCCAGCCGGGCGGGGACTAGCGGGACAGATACGCAGTATTTT. Residues: CASRAGTSGTDTQYF.

The chain couples TRBV2 to TRBJ1-5, with a tentative D call TRBD1 (5 bases). The CDR3 consists of 13 residues. The germline V gene encodes CDR1 SNHLY and CDR2 FYNNEI. The V end lost 6 bases, the J end lost 5 bases, and 11 bases lay between the germline ends. DNA of the CDR3: TGTGCCAGCAGGGACACACACTATCAGCCCCAGCATTTT. This gives the protein CASRDTHYQPQHF.

The CDR3 nucleotides are TGTGCCAGCAGTGACTCTAGCGGGCACTTCACCCTCTCTGGGAATGAGCAGTTCTTC. Translation gives CASSDSSGHFTLSGNEQFF. The rearrangement joins TRBV6-4 to TRBJ2-1, with 7 nucleotides matching TRBD2. V gave up 0 bases and J gave up 7 bases; unmatched junction bases: 18. The CDR3 extends over 19 amino acids. Germline CDR1 and CDR2: MRHNA and SNTAGT.

The chain has TRBV4-3 and TRBJ2-3; D is perhaps TRBD2 (6 bases). The V end was cut by 0 bases, the J end by 0 bases, with 10 bases between. The CDR3 length is 16 residues. Germline V gene lookup returns CDR1 LGHNA and CDR2 YSLEER. The CDR3 region has the DNA TGCGCCAGCAGCCAAGATTTGGCGGGAAGCACAGATACGCAGTATTTT. Translated: CASSQDLAGSTDTQYF.

The CDR3 nucleotides read TGTGCCAGCAGTGACAGTAACACCGGGGAGCTGTTTTTT. Translating it yields CASSDSNTGELFF. The chain is built from TRBV12-3 or TRBV12-4 and TRBJ2-2; perhaps TRBD1 as D (5 bases). The CDR3 covers 13 residues. Trimming stripped 5 bases from V and 2 bases from J, with 6 bases between.

The rearrangement links TRBV29-1 to TRBJ2-5; D gene unclear. Trimming shortened V by 4 bases and J by 1 base, and 10 bases separated the two germline ends. The germline V gene encodes CDR1 SQVTM and CDR2 ANQGSEA. This CDR3 is 13 amino acids long. CDR3 DNA sequence: TGCAGCGTTGGGCCGGCATCCCAAGAGACCCAGTACTTC. Translating it yields CSVGPASQETQYF.

The J gene is TRBJ2-5, the V gene TRBV18; 8 bases fit TRBD2. The CDR3 runs 17 residues. V gave up 3 bases and J gave up 0 bases; unmatched junction bases: 9. The germline CDR1 and CDR2 sequences are KGHSH and LQKENI. CDR3 residues: CASSPRGSGSNQETQYF. CDR3 DNA: TGTGCCAGCTCACCCCGGGGCAGCGGGAGTAACCAAGAGACCCAGTACTTC.

The rearrangement joins TRBV11-2 to TRBJ2-1, with D unclear. V lost 5 bases to trimming and J lost 8 bases, with 7 bases between them. The CDR3 is 11 residues long. The germline gives CDR1 SGHAT, CDR2 FQNNGV. The CDR3 DNA follows: TGTGCCAGCAGCCCGCGTTATGAGCAGTTCTTC. This gives the protein CASSPRYEQFF. The whole variable domain, filled in from reference TRBV11-2 and TRBJ2-1, reads EAGVAQSPRYKIIEKRQSVAFWCNPISGHATLYWYQQILGQGPKLLIQFQNNGVVDDSQLPKDRFSAERLKGVDSTLKIQPAKLEDSAVYLCASSPRYEQFFGPGTRLTVL.

V gene TRBV5-1 combines with J gene TRBJ1-4; 12 bases agree with TRBD1. Losses at the gene ends were 5 bases for V and 4 bases for J; bases not matched to a gene: 6. The CDR3 contains 16 residues. The germline V gene encodes CDR1 SGHRS and CDR2 YFSETQ. The CDR3 DNA reads as TGCGCCAGCAGACTGGGACAGGGGGCCGGTAATGAAAAACTGTTTTTT. Amino acid sequence: CASRLGQGAGNEKLFF.

The rearrangement joins TRBV25-1 to TRBJ2-5, with 12 nucleotides matching TRBD2. V lost 1 base and J lost 4; bases outside the gene matches: 4. The CDR3 consists of 16 residues. Germline assignment: CDR1 MGHDK and CDR2 SYGVNS. DNA of the CDR3: TGTGCCAGCAGTGAATTTCTAGCGGGGGGGCGAGAGACCCAGTACTTC. Encoded protein: CASSEFLAGGRETQYF.

This clone was seen once. The chain recombines TRBV6-5 with TRBJ1-1; weak D call: TRBD1 (6 bases). CDR1 MNHEY and CDR2 SVGAGI come from the germline V gene. The CDR3 sequence is 14 residues long. V shed 2 bases and J shed 1 base, with 8 bases lying between them. Here the CDR3 reads CASSYRGKNTEAFF. Written as DNA, the CDR3 is TGTGCCAGCAGTTACAGGGGGAAGAACACTGAAGCTTTCTTT.

This clone was seen just once. The CDR3 loop is CASSQGLAGFSETQYF. Written as DNA, the CDR3 is TGTGCCAGCAGCCAAGGACTAGCGGGATTTTCGGAGACCCAGTACTTC. The chain carries TRBV5-4 and TRBJ2-5; the match to TRBD2 covers 12 bases. From germline, CDR1 is SGHNT and CDR2 YYREEE (reference sequence). The ends lost 4 bases at V and 5 bases at J; junction bases unmatched: 9. The length of the CDR3 is 16 residues.

The chain employs TRBV20-1 and TRBJ2-3; no clear D. The V gene's germline CDR1 is DFQATT and CDR2 SNEGSKA (reference sequence). The CDR3 totals 15 residues. Trimming pared 3 bases from V and 1 base from J, leaving 14 bases between. CDR3 nucleotides: TGCAGTGCTAGTGGCGTGTCTATCGGCACAGATACGCAGTATTTT. This encodes CSASGVSIGTDTQYF.

The V call is TRBV19, the J call TRBJ2-3, with a tentative D call TRBD1 (5 bases). CDR1 is LNHDA, CDR2 SQIVND, per germline (reference sequence). There are 15 residues in the CDR3. Trimming took off 1 base at V and 6 bases at J, with 14 bases between the two ends. The CDR3 DNA follows: TGTGCCAGTAGTATAGTTTGGCAGGGTGGCGATACGCAGTATTTT. Translating it yields CASSIVWQGGDTQYF.

The chain combines TRBV6-5 with TRBJ2-7, with D tentatively TRBD2 (5 bases). The CDR3 length is 14 residues. Per germline, CDR1 MNHEY and CDR2 SVGAGI. Between the trimmed V and J ends, which lost 5 bases and 2 bases, there was a span of 13 bases. The CDR3 nucleotides read TGTGCCAGCAGTCGCAGCGGAACCACCTACGAGCAGTACTTC. It is translated as CASSRSGTTYEQYF.

This rearrangement joins TRBV5-6 to TRBJ1-6; D uncertain. V dropped 0 bases and J dropped 10 bases, with 11 bases sitting between them. The CDR3 is 14 amino acids. Germline lookup yields CDR1 SGHDT and CDR2 YYEEEE. In DNA form, the CDR3 reads TGTGCCAGCAGCTTGGAGTGGTTCCTCTCACCCCTCCACTTT. Its protein product is CASSLEWFLSPLHF.

The chain carries TRBV7-3 and TRBJ2-1, with 11 positions matching TRBD2. Germline loops: CDR1 SGHTA, CDR2 FQGTGA. The CDR3 loop spans 15 amino acids. J was trimmed by 4 bases and V by 5 bases; bases with no gene match: 4. The CDR3: CASSTGLAVYNEQFF. The CDR3 DNA reads TGTGCCAGCAGCACGGGACTAGCGGTTTACAATGAGCAGTTCTTC.

This clone was seen more than once but under ten times. The chain employs TRBV6-2 or TRBV6-3 and TRBJ2-2, with D perhaps matching TRBD1 (6 bases). The V gene lost 6 bases and the J gene lost 0 bases, with 14 bases spanning the gap. The germline V gene encodes CDR1 MNHEY and CDR2 SVGEGT. The length of the CDR3 is 16 residues. The CDR3 DNA sequence: TGTGCCAGCAGCCTCCCACAGGGTACGAACACCGGGGAGCTGTTTTTT. It specifies CASSLPQGTNTGELFF.

V is TRBV6-5 and J is TRBJ1-2; D is uncertain. Germline loops: CDR1 MNHEY, CDR2 SVGAGI. The V and J ends lost 6 bases and 8 bases respectively, with 13 bases between them. This CDR3 is 12 amino acids long. The CDR3 region is CASRDSVLGYTF. The CDR3 DNA is TGTGCCAGCAGGGATTCCGTTCTAGGCTACACCTTC.